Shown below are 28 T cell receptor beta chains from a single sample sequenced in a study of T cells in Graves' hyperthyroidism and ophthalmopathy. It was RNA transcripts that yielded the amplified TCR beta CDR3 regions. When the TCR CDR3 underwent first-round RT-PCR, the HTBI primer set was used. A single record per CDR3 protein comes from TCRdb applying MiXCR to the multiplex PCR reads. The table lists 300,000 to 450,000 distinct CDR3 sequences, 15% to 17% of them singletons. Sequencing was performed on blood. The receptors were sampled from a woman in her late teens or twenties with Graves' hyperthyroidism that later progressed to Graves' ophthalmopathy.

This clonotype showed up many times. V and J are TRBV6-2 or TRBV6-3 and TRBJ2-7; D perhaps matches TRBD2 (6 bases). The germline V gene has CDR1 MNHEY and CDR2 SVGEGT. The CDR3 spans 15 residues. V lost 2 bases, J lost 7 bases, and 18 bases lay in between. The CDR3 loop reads CASSYLAGSPREQYF. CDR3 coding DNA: TGTGCCAGCAGTTACCTTGCGGGGAGTCCCCGGGAGCAGTACTTC.

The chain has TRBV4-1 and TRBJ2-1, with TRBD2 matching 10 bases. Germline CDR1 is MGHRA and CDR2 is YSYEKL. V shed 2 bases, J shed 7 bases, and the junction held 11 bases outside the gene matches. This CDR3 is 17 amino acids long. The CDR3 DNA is TGCGCCAGCAGCCAAAAACTTAAGCGGGAGGGTAAGAATGAGCAGTTCTTC. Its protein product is CASSQKLKREGKNEQFF.

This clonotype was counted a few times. CDR3 nucleotides: TGCAGCGTTGAAGATGGGCAGGAAAATGGCTACACCTTC. Residues: CSVEDGQENGYTF. This sequence joins TRBV29-1 and TRBJ1-2, with D unresolved. Germline values: CDR1 SQVTM, CDR2 ANQGSEA. The ends were cut back, 0 bases at V and 6 bases at J, with 11 bases in the middle. The CDR3 totals 13 residues. Variable domain in full (rest from reference TRBV29-1 and TRBJ1-2): SAVISQKPSRDICQRGTSLTIQCQVDSQVTMMFWYRQQPGQSLTLIATANQGSEATYESGFVIDKFPISRPNLTFSTLTVSNMSPEDSSIYLCSVEDGQENGYTFGSGTRLTVV.

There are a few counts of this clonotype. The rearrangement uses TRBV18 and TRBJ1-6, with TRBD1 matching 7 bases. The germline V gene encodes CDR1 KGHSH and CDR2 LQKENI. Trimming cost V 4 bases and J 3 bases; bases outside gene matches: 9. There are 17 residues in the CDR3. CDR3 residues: CASSLRQGGGYNSPLHF. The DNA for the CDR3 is TGTGCCAGCTCACTCCGACAGGGAGGAGGCTATAATTCACCCCTCCACTTT.

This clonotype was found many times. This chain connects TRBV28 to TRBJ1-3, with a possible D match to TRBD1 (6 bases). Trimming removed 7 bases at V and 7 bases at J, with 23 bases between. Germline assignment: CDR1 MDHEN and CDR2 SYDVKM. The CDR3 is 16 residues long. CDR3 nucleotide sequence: TGTGCCAGCACTATAAACAGGGCCGTTGCTTGGAACACCATATATTTT. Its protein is CASTINRAVAWNTIYF.

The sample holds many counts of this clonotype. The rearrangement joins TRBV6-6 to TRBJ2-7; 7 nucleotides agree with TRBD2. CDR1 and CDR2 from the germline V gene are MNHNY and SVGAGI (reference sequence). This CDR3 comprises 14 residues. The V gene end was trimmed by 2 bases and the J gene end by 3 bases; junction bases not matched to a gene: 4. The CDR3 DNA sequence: TGTGCCAGCAGTTACGGTAGCGGGTACTACGAGCAGTACTTC. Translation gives CASSYGSGYYEQYF.

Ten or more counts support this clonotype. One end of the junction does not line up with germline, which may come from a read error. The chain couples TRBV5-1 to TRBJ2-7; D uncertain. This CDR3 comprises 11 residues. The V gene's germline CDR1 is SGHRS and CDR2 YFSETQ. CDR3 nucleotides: TGTGCCAGCAGCTTAGGGTACGAGCAGTACTTC. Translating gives CASSLGYEQYF.

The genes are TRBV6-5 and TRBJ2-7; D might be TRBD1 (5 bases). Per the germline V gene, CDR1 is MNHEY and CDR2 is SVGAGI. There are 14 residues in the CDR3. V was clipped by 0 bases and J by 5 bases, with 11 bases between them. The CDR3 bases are TGTGCCAGCAGTTACTCTCGCAGGGCAAACGAGCAGTACTTC. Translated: CASSYSRRANEQYF.

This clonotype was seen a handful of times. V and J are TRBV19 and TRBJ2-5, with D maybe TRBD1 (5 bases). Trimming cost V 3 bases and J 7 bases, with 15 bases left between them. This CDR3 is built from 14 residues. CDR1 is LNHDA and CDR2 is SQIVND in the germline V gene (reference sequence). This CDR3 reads CASSIPSQQGTQYF. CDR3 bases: TGTGCCAGTAGTATCCCAAGCCAGCAGGGGACCCAGTACTTC. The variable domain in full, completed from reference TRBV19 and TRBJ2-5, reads DGGITQSPKYLFRKEGQNVTLSCEQNLNHDAMYWYRQDPGQGLRLIYYSQIVNDFQKGDIAEGYSVSREKKESFPLTVTSAQKNPTAFYLCASSIPSQQGTQYFGPGTRLLVL.

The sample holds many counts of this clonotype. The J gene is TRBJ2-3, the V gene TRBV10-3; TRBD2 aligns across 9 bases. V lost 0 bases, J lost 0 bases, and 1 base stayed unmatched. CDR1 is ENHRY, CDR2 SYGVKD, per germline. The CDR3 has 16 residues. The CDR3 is CAISESTSGSTDTQYF. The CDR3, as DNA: TGTGCCATCAGTGAGTCAACTAGCGGGAGCACAGATACGCAGTATTTT.

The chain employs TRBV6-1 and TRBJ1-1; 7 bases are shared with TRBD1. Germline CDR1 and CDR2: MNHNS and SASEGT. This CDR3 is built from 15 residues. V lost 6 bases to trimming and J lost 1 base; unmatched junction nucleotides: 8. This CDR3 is CASSRDSFQNTEAFF. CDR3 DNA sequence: TGTGCCAGCAGCCGGGACAGCTTTCAGAACACTGAAGCTTTCTTT.

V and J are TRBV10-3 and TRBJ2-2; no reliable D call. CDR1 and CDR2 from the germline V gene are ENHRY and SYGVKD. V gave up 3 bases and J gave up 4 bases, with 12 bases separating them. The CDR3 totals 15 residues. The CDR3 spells CAISEQLPSTGELFF. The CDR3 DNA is TGTGCCATCAGTGAACAGCTTCCGTCCACCGGGGAGCTGTTTTTT.

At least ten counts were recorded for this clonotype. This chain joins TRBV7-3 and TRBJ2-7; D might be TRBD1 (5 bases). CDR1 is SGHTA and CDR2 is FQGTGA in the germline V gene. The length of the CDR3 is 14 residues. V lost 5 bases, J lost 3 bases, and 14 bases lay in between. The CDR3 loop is CASSGSGYNYEQYF. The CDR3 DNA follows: TGTGCCAGCAGCGGCTCAGGGTATAACTACGAGCAGTACTTC.

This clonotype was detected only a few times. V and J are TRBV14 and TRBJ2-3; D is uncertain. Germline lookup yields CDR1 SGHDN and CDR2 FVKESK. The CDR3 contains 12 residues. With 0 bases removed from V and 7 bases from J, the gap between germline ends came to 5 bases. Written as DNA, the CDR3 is TGTGCCAGCAGCCAAGAATTCTATACGCAGTATTTT. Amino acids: CASSQEFYTQYF.

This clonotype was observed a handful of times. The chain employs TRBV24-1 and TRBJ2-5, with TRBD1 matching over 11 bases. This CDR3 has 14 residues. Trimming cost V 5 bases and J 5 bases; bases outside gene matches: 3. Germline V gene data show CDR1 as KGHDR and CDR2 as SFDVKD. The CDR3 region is CATSGTGGRETQYF. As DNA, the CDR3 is TGTGCCACCAGTGGGACAGGGGGCAGGGAGACCCAGTACTTC.

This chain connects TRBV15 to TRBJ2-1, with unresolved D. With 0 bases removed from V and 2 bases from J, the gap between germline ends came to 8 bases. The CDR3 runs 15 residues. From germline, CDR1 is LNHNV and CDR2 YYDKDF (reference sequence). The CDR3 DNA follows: TGTGCCACCAGCAGAGATCCAGCGACCTACAATGAGCAGTTCTTC. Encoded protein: CATSRDPATYNEQFF.

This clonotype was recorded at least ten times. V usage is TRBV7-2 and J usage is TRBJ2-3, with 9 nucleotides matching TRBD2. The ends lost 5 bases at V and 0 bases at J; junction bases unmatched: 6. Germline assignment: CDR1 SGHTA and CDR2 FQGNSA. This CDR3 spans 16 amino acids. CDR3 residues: CASSRQTSGSTDTQYF. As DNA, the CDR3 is TGTGCCAGCAGCAGGCAGACTAGCGGTAGCACAGATACGCAGTATTTT.

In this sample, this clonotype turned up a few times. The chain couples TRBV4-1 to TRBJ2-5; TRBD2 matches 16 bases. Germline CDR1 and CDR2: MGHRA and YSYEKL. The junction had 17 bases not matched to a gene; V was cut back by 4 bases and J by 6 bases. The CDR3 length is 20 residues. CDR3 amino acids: CASSRIPGLAGGPRKKTQYF. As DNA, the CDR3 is TGCGCCAGCAGCCGCATACCGGGACTAGCGGGAGGGCCCAGGAAGAAGACCCAGTACTTC.

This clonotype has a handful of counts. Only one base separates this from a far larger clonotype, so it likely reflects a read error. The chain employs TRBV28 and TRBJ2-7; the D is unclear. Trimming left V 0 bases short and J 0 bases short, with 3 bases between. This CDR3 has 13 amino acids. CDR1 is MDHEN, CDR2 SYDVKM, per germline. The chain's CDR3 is CASSLWSSYEQYF. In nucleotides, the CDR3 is TGTGCCAGCAGTTTATGGAGCTCCTACGAGCAGTACTTC.

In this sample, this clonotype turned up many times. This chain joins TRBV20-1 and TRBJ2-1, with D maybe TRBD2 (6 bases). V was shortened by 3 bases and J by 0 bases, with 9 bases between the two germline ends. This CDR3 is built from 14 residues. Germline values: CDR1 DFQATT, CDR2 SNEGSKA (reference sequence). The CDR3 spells CSASGRDSYNEQFF. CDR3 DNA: TGCAGTGCTAGCGGGCGGGACTCCTACAATGAGCAGTTCTTC.

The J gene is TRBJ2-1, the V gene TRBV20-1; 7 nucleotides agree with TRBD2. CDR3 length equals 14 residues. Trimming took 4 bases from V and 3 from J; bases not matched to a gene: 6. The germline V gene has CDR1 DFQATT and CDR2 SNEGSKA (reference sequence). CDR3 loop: CSATGLAVYNEQFF. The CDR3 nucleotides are TGCAGTGCTACAGGGCTAGCGGTCTACAATGAGCAGTTCTTC.

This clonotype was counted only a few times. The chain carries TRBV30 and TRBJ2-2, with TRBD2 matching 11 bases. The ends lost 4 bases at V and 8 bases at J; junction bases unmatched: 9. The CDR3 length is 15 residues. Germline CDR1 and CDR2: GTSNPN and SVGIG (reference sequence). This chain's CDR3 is CAWTLVLAGEGELFF. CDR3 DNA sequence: TGTGCCTGGACCCTAGTACTAGCGGGAGAAGGGGAGCTGTTTTTT.

The CDR3, as DNA: TGCAGCGTTAACTACCATAGGGGGAGCTCCTACAATGAGCAGTTCTTC. It is translated as CSVNYHRGSSYNEQFF. The chain couples TRBV29-1 to TRBJ2-1; maybe TRBD1 (6 bases). The V end lost 5 bases, the J end lost 0 bases, and 17 bases lay between the germline ends. The CDR3 runs to 16 residues. Germline CDR1 is SQVTM and CDR2 is ANQGSEA.

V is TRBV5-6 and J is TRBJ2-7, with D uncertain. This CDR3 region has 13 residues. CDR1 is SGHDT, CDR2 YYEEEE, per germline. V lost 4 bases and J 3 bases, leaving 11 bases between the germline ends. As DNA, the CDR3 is TGTGCCAGCAGCGTTGGACGGTACTACGAGCAGTACTTC. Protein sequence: CASSVGRYYEQYF. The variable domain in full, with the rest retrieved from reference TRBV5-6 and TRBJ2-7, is DAGVTQSPTHLIKTRGQQVTLRCSPKSGHDTVSWYQQALGQGPQFIFQYYEEEERQRGNFPDRFSGHQFPNYSSELNVNALLLGDSALYLCASSVGRYYEQYFGPGTRLTVT.

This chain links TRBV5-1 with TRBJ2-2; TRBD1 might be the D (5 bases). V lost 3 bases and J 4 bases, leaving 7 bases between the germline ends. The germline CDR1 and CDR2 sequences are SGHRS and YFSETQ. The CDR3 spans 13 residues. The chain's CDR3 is CASSYDSTGELFF. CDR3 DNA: TGCGCCAGCAGCTATGACAGCACCGGGGAGCTGTTTTTT.

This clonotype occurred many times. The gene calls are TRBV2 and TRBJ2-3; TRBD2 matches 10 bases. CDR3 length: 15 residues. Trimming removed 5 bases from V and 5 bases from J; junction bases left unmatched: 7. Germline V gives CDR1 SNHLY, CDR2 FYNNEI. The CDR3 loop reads CASSPTSGALDTQYF. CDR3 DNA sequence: TGTGCCAGCAGTCCTACTAGCGGGGCTTTAGATACGCAGTATTTT.

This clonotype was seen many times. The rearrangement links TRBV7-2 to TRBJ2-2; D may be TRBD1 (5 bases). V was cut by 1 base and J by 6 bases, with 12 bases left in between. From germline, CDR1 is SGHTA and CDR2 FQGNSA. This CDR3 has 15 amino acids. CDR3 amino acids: CASSLVRQTAGELFF. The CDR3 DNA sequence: TGTGCCAGCAGCTTAGTGAGACAGACAGCCGGGGAGCTGTTTTTT. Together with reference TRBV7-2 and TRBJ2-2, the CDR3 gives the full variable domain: GAGVSQSPSNKVTEKGKDVELRCDPISGHTALYWYRQSLGQGLEFLIYFQGNSAPDKSGLPSDRFSAERTGGSVSTLTIQRTQQEDSAVYLCASSLVRQTAGELFFGEGSRLTVL.

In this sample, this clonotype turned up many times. The CDR3 spells CSVELLYGGFDNEQFF. In DNA, the CDR3 is TGCAGCGTTGAACTGCTATACGGGGGATTCGACAATGAGCAGTTCTTC. This chain links TRBV29-1 with TRBJ2-1; maybe TRBD2 (6 bases). In germline, CDR1 is SQVTM, CDR2 ANQGSEA. Trimming pared 2 bases from V and 5 bases from J, leaving 19 bases between. The CDR3 has 16 residues.